The following is a T cell receptor (beta chain) sequence with its context. Its antigen is still unknown. This sample was included in a study of shared clonotypes between healthy human individuals. Overall study findings and caveats: Depth was large, yet rarefaction showed that sorted-subset sequencing was incomplete.

The length of the CDR3 is 19 residues. V lost 1 base, J lost 5 bases, and 13 bases stayed unmatched. Germline loops: CDR1 ENHRY, CDR2 SYGVKD. Terminally differentiated effector memory CD45RA+ cells were left out of the naive CD8 fraction, which was CD45RO-negative and positively selected for CCR7. The donor cohort consisted entirely of Caucasian adults residing in Nashville, Tennessee. Sequencing was performed with immunoSEQ multiplex PCR; in TCRdb, only in-frame clones are kept and a portion is missing. The sample yields about 2 million clones, over 85% seen once. Source material: naive CD8+ T cells sorted from blood. V gene TRBV10-3 combines with J gene TRBJ2-2; TRBD1 matches 10 bases. The origin of this receptor is a man younger than 30 in good health. In nucleotides, the CDR3 is TGTGCCATCAGTGAGTTAAGCCAGAGACAGGGGGCGATGACCGGGGAGCTGTTTTTT. Protein: CAISELSQRQGAMTGELFF.